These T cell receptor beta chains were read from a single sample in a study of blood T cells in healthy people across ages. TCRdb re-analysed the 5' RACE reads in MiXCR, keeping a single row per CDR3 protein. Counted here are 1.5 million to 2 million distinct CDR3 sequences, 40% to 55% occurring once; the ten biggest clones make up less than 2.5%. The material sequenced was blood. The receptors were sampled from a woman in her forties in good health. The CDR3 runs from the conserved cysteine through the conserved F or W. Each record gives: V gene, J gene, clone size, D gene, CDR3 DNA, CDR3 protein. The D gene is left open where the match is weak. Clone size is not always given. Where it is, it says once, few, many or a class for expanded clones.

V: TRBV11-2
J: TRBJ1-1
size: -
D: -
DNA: TGTGCCAGCGGCCCGGGGGGACGGAACACTGAAGCTTTCTTT
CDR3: CASGPGGRNTEAFF

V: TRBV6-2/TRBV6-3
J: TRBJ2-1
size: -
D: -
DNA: TGTGCCAGCAGTTACTGGCTGACCAATGAGCAGTTCTTC
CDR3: CASSYWLTNEQFF

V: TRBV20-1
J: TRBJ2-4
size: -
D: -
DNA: TGCAGTGCTAGGGGGTCGGGAGAAGAGCAGTACTTC
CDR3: CSARGSGEEQYF

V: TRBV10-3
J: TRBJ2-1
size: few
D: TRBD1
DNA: TGTGCCATCAGTGAGGGACAGGCATACAATGAGCAGTTCTTC
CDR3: CAISEGQAYNEQFF

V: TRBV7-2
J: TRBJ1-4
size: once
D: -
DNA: TGTGCCAGCAGCTTAGTGATGGACAGAGAACTGTTTTTT
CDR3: CASSLVMDRELFF

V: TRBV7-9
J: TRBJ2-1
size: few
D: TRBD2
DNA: TGTGCCAGCACTCCAGCGGGGGGGGACAATGAGCAGTTCTTC
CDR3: CASTPAGGDNEQFF

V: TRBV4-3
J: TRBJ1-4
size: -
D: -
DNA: TGCGCCAGCAGCCAAACAATGGGCGGTACACTGTTTTTT
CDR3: CASSQTMGGTLFF

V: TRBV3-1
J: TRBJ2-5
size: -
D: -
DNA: TGTGCCATCCAGACTCCAGGACCGCAAGAGACCCAGTACTTC
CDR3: CAIQTPGPQETQYF

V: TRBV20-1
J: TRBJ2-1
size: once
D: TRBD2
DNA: TGTAGTTTCCTAAGCGGGGGCCCAGGGAATGAGCAGTTCTTC
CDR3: CSFLSGGPGNEQFF

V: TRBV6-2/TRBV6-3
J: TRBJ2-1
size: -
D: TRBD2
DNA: TGTGCCAGCAGTCGACTAGCGCGCGTCAATGAGCAGTTCTTC
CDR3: CASSRLARVNEQFF

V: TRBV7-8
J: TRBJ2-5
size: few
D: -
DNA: TGTGCCAGCAGTTATCGAGGGAAGGAAGAGACCCAGTACTTC
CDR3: CASSYRGKEETQYF

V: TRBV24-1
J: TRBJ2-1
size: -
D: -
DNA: TGTGCCACCAGTGATCCCGGCCGTTACAATGAGCAGTTCTTC
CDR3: CATSDPGRYNEQFF

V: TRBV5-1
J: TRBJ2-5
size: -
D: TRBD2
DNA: TGCGCCAGCAGCTTCGGGGGGACCGAAGAGACCCAGTACTTC
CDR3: CASSFGGTEETQYF

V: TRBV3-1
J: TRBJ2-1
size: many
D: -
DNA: TGTGCCAGCAGTCCCGGGACCTTCATCAATGAGCAGTTCTTC
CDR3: CASSPGTFINEQFF

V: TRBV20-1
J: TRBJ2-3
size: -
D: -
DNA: TGCAGTGCTAGAGTTCCCGCGGGCGCAGATACGCAGTATTTT
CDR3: CSARVPAGADTQYF

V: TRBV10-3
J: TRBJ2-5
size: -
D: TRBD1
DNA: TGTGCCATCAGTGGGGCACAGGGGGGCACCGAGACCCAGTACTTC
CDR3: CAISGAQGGTETQYF

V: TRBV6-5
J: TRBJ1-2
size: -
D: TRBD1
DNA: TGTGCCAGCAGTTACTCGACAGGGACTAACTATGGCTACACCTTC
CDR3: CASSYSTGTNYGYTF

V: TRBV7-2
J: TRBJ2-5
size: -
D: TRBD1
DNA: TGTGCCAGCAGCTCGGAACCTAGGGGGCTGGGGTACTTC
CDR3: CASSSEPRGLGYF

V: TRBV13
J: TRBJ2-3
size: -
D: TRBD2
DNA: TGTGCCAGCAGGGGACTAGCGGGAACAATCCCCACAGATACGCAGTATTTT
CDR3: CASRGLAGTIPTDTQYF

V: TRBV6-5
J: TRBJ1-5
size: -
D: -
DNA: TGTGCCAGCCGACCCGACAGATCGGGCAATCAGCCCCAGCATTTT
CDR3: CASRPDRSGNQPQHF

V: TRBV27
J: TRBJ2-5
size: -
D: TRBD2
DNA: TGTGCCAGCAGCCTCCTAGTGACTAGCAATAATGAGCAGTACTTC
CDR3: CASSLLVTSNNEQYF

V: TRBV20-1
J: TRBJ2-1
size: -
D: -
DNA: TGCAGTGCTACCGCCCACGGGACTGACCTCCAGACCCAGTTCTTC
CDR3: CSATAHGTDLQTQFF

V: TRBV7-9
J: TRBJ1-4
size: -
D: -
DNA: TGTGCCAGCAGCTTCGATGGCCCGGGCGAAAAACTGTTTTTT
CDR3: CASSFDGPGEKLFF